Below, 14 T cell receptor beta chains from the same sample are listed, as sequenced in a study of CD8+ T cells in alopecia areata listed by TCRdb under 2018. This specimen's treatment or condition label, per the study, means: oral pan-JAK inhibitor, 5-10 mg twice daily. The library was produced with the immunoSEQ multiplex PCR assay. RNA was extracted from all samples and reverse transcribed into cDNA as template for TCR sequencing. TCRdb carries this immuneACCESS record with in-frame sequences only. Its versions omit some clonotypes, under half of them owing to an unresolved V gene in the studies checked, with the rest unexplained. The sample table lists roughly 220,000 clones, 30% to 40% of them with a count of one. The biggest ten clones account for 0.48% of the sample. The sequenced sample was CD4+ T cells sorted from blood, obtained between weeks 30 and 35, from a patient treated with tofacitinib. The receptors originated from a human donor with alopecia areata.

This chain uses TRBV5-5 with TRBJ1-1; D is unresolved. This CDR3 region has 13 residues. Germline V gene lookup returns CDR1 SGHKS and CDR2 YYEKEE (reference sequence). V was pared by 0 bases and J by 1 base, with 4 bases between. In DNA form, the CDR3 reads TGTGCCAGCAGCTTGGCCGGGAACACTGAAGCTTTCTTT. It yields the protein CASSLAGNTEAFF. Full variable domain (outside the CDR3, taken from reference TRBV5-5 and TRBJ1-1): DAGVTQSPTHLIKTRGQQVTLRCSPISGHKSVSWYQQVLGQGPQFIFQYYEKEERGRGNFPDRFSARQFPNYSSELNVNALLLGDSALYLCASSLAGNTEAFFGQGTRLTVV.

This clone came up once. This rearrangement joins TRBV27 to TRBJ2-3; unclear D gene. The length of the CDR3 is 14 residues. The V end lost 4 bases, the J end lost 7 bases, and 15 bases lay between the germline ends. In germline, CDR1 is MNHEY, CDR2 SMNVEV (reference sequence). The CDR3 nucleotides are TGTGCCAGCAGTTCTCCCAACCGAGCACATACGCAGTATTTT. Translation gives CASSSPNRAHTQYF.

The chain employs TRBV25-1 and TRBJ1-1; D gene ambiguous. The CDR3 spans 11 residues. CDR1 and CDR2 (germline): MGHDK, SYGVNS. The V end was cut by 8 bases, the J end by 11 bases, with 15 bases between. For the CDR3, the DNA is TGTGCCAGCTTAAGTGGAGGAGCGGCTTTCTTT. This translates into CASLSGGAAFF.

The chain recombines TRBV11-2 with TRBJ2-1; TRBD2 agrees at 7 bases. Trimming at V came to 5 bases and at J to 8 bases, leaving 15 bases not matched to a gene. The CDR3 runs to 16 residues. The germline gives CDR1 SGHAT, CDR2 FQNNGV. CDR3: CASSPRLAAIFDEQFF. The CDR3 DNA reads TGTGCCAGCAGCCCGAGACTAGCCGCGATCTTCGATGAGCAGTTCTTC.

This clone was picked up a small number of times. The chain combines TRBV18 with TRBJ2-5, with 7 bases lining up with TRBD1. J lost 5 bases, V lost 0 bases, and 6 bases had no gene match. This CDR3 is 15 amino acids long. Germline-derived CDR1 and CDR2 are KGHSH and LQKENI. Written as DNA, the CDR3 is TGTGCCAGCTCACCACCGGGACAGCTCCTGGAGACCCAGTACTTC. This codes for CASSPPGQLLETQYF.

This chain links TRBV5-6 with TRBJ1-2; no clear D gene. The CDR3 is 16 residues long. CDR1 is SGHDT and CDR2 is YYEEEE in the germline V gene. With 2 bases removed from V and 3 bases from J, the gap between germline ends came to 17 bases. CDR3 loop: CASSFGSRRGHYGYTF. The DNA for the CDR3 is TGTGCCAGCAGCTTCGGGAGTAGGAGAGGTCACTATGGCTACACCTTC.

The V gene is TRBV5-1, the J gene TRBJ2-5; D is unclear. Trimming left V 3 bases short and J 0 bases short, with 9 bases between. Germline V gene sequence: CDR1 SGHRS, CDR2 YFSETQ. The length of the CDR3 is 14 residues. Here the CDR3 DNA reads TGCGCCAGCAGCTCCACATCGTACCAAGAGACCCAGTACTTC. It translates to CASSSTSYQETQYF. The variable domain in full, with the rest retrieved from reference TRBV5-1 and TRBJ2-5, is KAGVTQTPRYLIKTRGQQVTLSCSPISGHRSVSWYQQTPGQGLQFLFEYFSETQRNKGNFPGRFSGRQFSNSRSEMNVSTLELGDSALYLCASSSTSYQETQYFGPGTRLLVL.

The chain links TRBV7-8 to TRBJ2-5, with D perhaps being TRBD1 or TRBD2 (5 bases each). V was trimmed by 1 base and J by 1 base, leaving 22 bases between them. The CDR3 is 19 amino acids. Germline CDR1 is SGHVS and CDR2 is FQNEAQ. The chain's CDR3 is CASSLGRGWSGEGQETQYF. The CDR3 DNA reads TGTGCCAGCAGCTTAGGTCGGGGCTGGAGCGGAGAGGGCCAAGAGACCCAGTACTTC.

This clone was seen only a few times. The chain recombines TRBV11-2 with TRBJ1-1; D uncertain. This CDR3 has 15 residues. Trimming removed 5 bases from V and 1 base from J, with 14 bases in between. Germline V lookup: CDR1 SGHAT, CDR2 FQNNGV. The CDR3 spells CASSPLTGKNTEAFF. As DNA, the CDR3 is TGTGCCAGCAGCCCCTTAACCGGGAAGAACACTGAAGCTTTCTTT.

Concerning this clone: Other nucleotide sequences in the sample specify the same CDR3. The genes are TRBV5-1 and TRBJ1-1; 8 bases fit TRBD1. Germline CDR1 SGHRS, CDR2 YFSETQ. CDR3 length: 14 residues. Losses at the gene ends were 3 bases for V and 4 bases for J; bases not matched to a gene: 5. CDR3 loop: CASSSTGAGTEAFF. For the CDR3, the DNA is TGCGCCAGCAGCTCGACAGGGGCAGGCACTGAAGCTTTCTTT.

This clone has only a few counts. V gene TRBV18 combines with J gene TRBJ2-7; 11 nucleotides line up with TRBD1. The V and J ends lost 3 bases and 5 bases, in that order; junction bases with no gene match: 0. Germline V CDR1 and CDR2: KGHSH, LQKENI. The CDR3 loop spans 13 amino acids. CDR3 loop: CASSPGQGDEQYF. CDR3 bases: TGTGCCAGCTCACCGGGACAGGGGGACGAGCAGTACTTC.

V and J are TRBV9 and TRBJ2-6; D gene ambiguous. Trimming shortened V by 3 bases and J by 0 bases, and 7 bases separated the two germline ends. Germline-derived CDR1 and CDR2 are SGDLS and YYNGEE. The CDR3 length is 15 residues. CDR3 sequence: CASSEGSSGANVLTF. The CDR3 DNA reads TGTGCCAGCAGCGAGGGAAGCTCTGGGGCCAACGTCCTGACTTTC.

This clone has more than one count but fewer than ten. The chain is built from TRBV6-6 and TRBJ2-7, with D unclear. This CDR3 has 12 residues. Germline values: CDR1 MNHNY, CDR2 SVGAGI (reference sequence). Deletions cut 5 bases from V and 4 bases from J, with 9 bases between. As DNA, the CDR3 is TGTGCCAGCAGTCAAGAAGGGTACGAGCAGTACTTC. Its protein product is CASSQEGYEQYF.

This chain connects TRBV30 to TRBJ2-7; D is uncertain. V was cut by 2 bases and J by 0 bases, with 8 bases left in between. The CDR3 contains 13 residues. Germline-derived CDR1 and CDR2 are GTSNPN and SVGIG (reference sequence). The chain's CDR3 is CAWSQRNSYEQYF. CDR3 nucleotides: TGTGCCTGGAGTCAGAGAAACTCCTACGAGCAGTACTTC.